These 26 T cell receptor beta chains originate from one sample sequenced in a study of cytomegalovirus exposure and HLA in healthy donors. Researchers ran the PCR with 60 Vbeta and 13 Jbeta primers. Using immunoSEQ multiplex PCR, the repertoire was profiled, and TCRdb retains in-frame clones only, with some absent. Here the sample spans roughly 120,000 clones, around 75% being singletons. Sequencing used PBMCs. These receptors were taken from a woman aged 18-35 years in good health and CMV-seronegative.

The chain combines TRBV7-3 with TRBJ1-2; a weak D match, TRBD1 (6 bases). CDR3 length: 13 amino acids. Per germline, CDR1 SGHTA and CDR2 FQGTGA. V was clipped by 5 bases and J by 5 bases, with 12 bases between them. DNA of the CDR3: TGTGCCAGCAGCCTAGGCGGACAGTATGGCTACACCTTC. It encodes CASSLGGQYGYTF.

This clone was picked up a small number of times. The genes are TRBV4-1 and TRBJ1-2, with no clear D. V lost 3 bases and J 0 bases, leaving 14 bases between the germline ends. Per germline, CDR1 MGHRA and CDR2 YSYEKL. The CDR3 consists of 16 residues. CDR3 amino acids: CASSHQAGLSNYGYTF. For the CDR3, the DNA is TGCGCCAGCAGCCACCAAGCTGGGCTGTCTAACTATGGCTACACCTTC.

The V call is TRBV5-1, the J call TRBJ1-1, with D perhaps matching TRBD1 (5 bases). The CDR3 spans 15 residues. V lost 0 bases to trimming and J lost 0 bases, with 9 bases between them. Germline CDR1 reads SGHRS; CDR2 reads YFSETQ. The CDR3 reads CASSLGDFLNTEAFF. The CDR3, as DNA: TGCGCCAGCAGCTTGGGGGACTTCTTGAACACTGAAGCTTTCTTT. Full variable domain (remainder filled in from reference TRBV5-1 and TRBJ1-1): KAGVTQTPRYLIKTRGQQVTLSCSPISGHRSVSWYQQTPGQGLQFLFEYFSETQRNKGNFPGRFSGRQFSNSRSEMNVSTLELGDSALYLCASSLGDFLNTEAFFGQGTRLTVV.

The V and J genes are TRBV2 and TRBJ2-3; maybe TRBD1 (6 bases). CDR1 SNHLY and CDR2 FYNNEI come from the germline V gene. Trimming stripped 7 bases from V and 4 bases from J, with 18 bases between. CDR3 length: 15 residues. This CDR3 reads CASIFRGARADTQYF. The CDR3, as DNA: TGTGCCAGCATCTTCAGGGGCGCCCGGGCAGATACGCAGTATTTT.

This clone was observed once. J is TRBJ1-1 and V is TRBV6-5; 10 nucleotides line up with TRBD1. The CDR3 sequence is 14 residues long. Trimming at V came to 6 bases and at J to 5 bases, leaving 6 bases not matched to a gene. Germline values: CDR1 MNHEY, CDR2 SVGAGI. The CDR3 DNA is TGTGCCAGCAGCCAGGGGGACAGGGGAACTGAAGCTTTCTTT. Encoded protein: CASSQGDRGTEAFF.

This clone was seen only a few times. V gene TRBV5-6 combines with J gene TRBJ2-7; TRBD2 agrees at 7 bases. The J segment lost 1 base and the V segment lost 3 bases, leaving 7 bases of the junction unmatched. This CDR3 is 15 amino acids long. Per germline, CDR1 SGHDT and CDR2 YYEEEE. CDR3 protein: CASSSLRLASYEQYF. The CDR3 region has the DNA TGTGCCAGCAGCTCCTTACGACTAGCTTCCTACGAGCAGTACTTC.

V and J are TRBV5-8 and TRBJ1-5, with D tentatively TRBD1 (6 bases). CDR1 is SGHTS and CDR2 is YDEGEE in the germline V gene. The germline V and J ends were trimmed by 5 bases and 0 bases, with 15 bases remaining between them. The CDR3 loop spans 16 amino acids. The CDR3 coding sequence is TGTGCCAGCAGGCACCGGACAGCAGATAGCAATCAGCCCCAGCATTTT. It translates to CASRHRTADSNQPQHF. The full variable domain, with the rest looked up from reference TRBV5-8 and TRBJ1-5, is EAGVTQSPTHLIKTRGQQATLRCSPISGHTSVYWYQQALGLGLQFLLWYDEGEERNRGNFPPRFSGRQFPNYSSELNVNALELEDSALYLCASRHRTADSNQPQHFGDGTRLSIL.

The chain joins TRBV19 to TRBJ1-1; weak D call: TRBD1 (5 bases). CDR1 is LNHDA, CDR2 SQIVND, per germline (reference sequence). The CDR3 has 14 residues. V was clipped by 7 bases and J by 2 bases, with 14 bases between them. The CDR3 bases are TGTGCCAGTACTCCGGGGGGTTCTAACACTGAAGCTTTCTTT. This translates into CASTPGGSNTEAFF.

Concerning this clone: Compared with germline, one end of the junction differs, possibly owing to a read error. The rearrangement uses TRBV5-1 and TRBJ2-1, with D tentatively TRBD1 (6 bases). CDR1 SGHRS and CDR2 YFSETQ come from the germline V gene. This CDR3 comprises 15 residues. CDR3 sequence reads: CASRLDGGAYNEQFF. In DNA, the CDR3 is TGCGCCAGCAGGTTGGATGGGGGCGCCTACAATGAGCAGTTCTTC.

This clone was seen a few times. This chain uses TRBV30 with TRBJ1-2; possibly TRBD1 for D (5 bases). Germline V lookup: CDR1 GTSNPN, CDR2 SVGIG (reference sequence). The CDR3 is 12 amino acids. The V and J ends lost 3 bases and 8 bases respectively, with 13 bases between them. DNA of the CDR3: TGTGCCTGGAGCCAACTACCAGGGGGCTACACCTTC. It yields the protein CAWSQLPGGYTF.

The chain carries TRBV19 and TRBJ1-5; D is undetermined. V dropped 7 bases and J dropped 2 bases, with 15 bases sitting between them. Germline V gene sequence: CDR1 LNHDA, CDR2 SQIVND (reference sequence). The CDR3 contains 15 residues. The CDR3 region is CASKDQDMGNQPQHF. The CDR3 coding sequence is TGTGCCAGTAAGGATCAGGATATGGGCAATCAGCCCCAGCATTTT. The variable domain in full, completed from reference TRBV19 and TRBJ1-5, reads DGGITQSPKYLFRKEGQNVTLSCEQNLNHDAMYWYRQDPGQGLRLIYYSQIVNDFQKGDIAEGYSVSREKKESFPLTVTSAQKNPTAFYLCASKDQDMGNQPQHFGDGTRLSIL.

The chain uses TRBV9 and TRBJ2-7, with 7 bases that match TRBD1. From germline, CDR1 is SGDLS and CDR2 YYNGEE. CDR3 size: 16 residues. Trimming took 0 bases from V and 0 from J; bases not matched to a gene: 6. DNA for the CDR3: TGTGCCAGCAGCGTAGGCCCGGGACAGAGCTCCTACGAGCAGTACTTC. Protein product: CASSVGPGQSSYEQYF.

V and J are TRBV6-1 and TRBJ1-1; 9 nucleotides align to TRBD1. The CDR3 has 15 residues. V shed 0 bases and J 4 bases; nucleotides not matched to a gene: 3. Germline CDR1 and CDR2: MNHNS and SASEGT. CDR3 DNA: TGTGCCAGCAGTGAAGCAGGGACAGGGAGCACTGAAGCTTTCTTT. Translating gives CASSEAGTGSTEAFF.

This clone appeared a few times. This rearrangement joins TRBV13 to TRBJ1-6; 12 bases are a match to TRBD1. The trim removed 6 bases at V and 9 bases at J, leaving 3 bases unmatched. The germline CDR1 and CDR2 sequences are PRHDT and FYEKMQ (reference sequence). The CDR3 is 14 residues long. The CDR3 spells CASSRDRGPSPLHF. The CDR3 bases are TGTGCCAGCAGTCGGGACAGGGGGCCTTCACCCCTCCACTTT.

In this sample, this clone turned up once. The V gene is TRBV29-1, the J gene TRBJ2-2; D possibly corresponds to TRBD2 (5 bases). This CDR3 comprises 13 residues. The germline V gene encodes CDR1 SQVTM and CDR2 ANQGSEA. CDR3 coding DNA: TGCAGTACCCTCGCGGGCGACACCGGGGAGCTGTTTTTT. Amino acid sequence: CSTLAGDTGELFF.

The chain has TRBV19 and TRBJ1-2; 8 nucleotides line up with TRBD1. This CDR3 spans 12 amino acids. V lost 6 bases to trimming and J lost 13 bases; unmatched junction nucleotides: 10. From germline, CDR1 is LNHDA and CDR2 SQIVND (reference sequence). The CDR3 reads CASRRDRSILTF. CDR3 sequence (DNA): TGTGCCAGTAGGCGGGACAGGTCGATACTCACCTTC.

The chain combines TRBV18 with TRBJ2-7; 8 nucleotides match TRBD1. The CDR3 is 16 residues long. The V gene end was trimmed by 1 base and the J gene end by 4 bases; junction bases not matched to a gene: 9. The germline V gene encodes CDR1 KGHSH and CDR2 LQKENI. The CDR3 DNA reads as TGTGCCAGCTCACCACTGCGCACAGGGGGTGGGTACGAGCAGTACTTC. It yields the protein CASSPLRTGGGYEQYF.

This clone was found a few times. J is TRBJ2-3 and V is TRBV27, with TRBD2 as a possible D gene (6 bases). The CDR3 loop spans 15 amino acids. V was shortened by 4 bases and J by 2 bases, with 13 bases between the two germline ends. Looked up from germline, CDR1 is MNHEY and CDR2 is SMNVEV (reference sequence). Written as DNA, the CDR3 is TGTGCCAGCAGTTCTATTCGCGGGGCCACAGATACGCAGTATTTT. Its translation: CASSSIRGATDTQYF.

The chain joins TRBV2 to TRBJ1-5; no firm D call. Trimming removed 6 bases from V and 0 bases from J, with 6 bases in between. Germline V lookup: CDR1 SNHLY, CDR2 FYNNEI. CDR3 size: 13 residues. Here the CDR3 reads CASSVYSNQPQHF. The CDR3 nucleotides are TGTGCCAGCAGCGTTTATAGCAATCAGCCCCAGCATTTT.

This clone occurred once. The rearrangement links TRBV18 to TRBJ1-3, with 9 bases identical to TRBD1. This CDR3 has 15 amino acids. CDR1 is KGHSH, CDR2 LQKENI, per germline. Losses at the gene ends were 0 bases for V and 4 bases for J; bases not matched to a gene: 1. The CDR3 DNA reads as TGTGCCAGCTCACCACCCGGGACAGGGGGAAACACCATATATTTT. It is translated as CASSPPGTGGNTIYF.

This clone was seen more than once but under ten times. This rearrangement joins TRBV6-1 to TRBJ1-1, with no clear D. Germline V CDR1 and CDR2: MNHNS, SASEGT. This CDR3 is built from 12 residues. The ends were cut back, 8 bases at V and 0 bases at J, with 7 bases in the middle. The CDR3 here is CASDRVNTEAFF. In DNA form, the CDR3 reads TGTGCCAGCGACCGGGTGAACACTGAAGCTTTCTTT.

This rearrangement joins TRBV11-3 to TRBJ2-5; 11 positions agree with TRBD2. Per germline, CDR1 SGHNT and CDR2 YENEEA. The CDR3 is made up of 16 amino acids. The junction had 6 bases not matched to a gene; V was cut back by 4 bases and J by 2 bases. The CDR3 protein is CASSSWWTSGQETQYF. The DNA of the CDR3 is TGTGCCAGCAGCTCATGGTGGACTAGCGGGCAAGAGACCCAGTACTTC.

This clone was seen a handful of times. This chain uses TRBV6-1 with TRBJ2-2; a weak D match, TRBD2 (5 bases). Trimming shortened V by 8 bases and J by 4 bases, and 8 bases separated the two germline ends. CDR3 length: 12 amino acids. CDR1 is MNHNS and CDR2 is SASEGT in the germline V gene. The CDR3 DNA sequence: TGTGCCAGCGTAGGGAGCACCGGGGAGCTGTTTTTT. Its translation is CASVGSTGELFF.

The rearrangement links TRBV6-5 to TRBJ2-3, with 8 nucleotides matching TRBD1. The CDR3 covers 14 residues. J gave up 5 bases and V 6 bases, and 7 bases lay outside the gene matches. Looked up from germline, CDR1 is MNHEY and CDR2 is SVGAGI. The CDR3 nucleotides are TGTGCCAGCAGACAGGGGGAGTTAAAAGATACGCAGTATTTT. Translated, it gives CASRQGELKDTQYF.

V and J are TRBV19 and TRBJ1-3; possibly TRBD1 for D (5 bases). The germline V gene has CDR1 LNHDA and CDR2 SQIVND (reference sequence). V gave up 3 bases and J gave up 2 bases, with 8 bases separating them. The CDR3 sequence is 14 residues long. The CDR3 region is CASSIDSAGNTIYF. The CDR3 DNA is TGTGCCAGTAGTATCGACAGCGCTGGAAACACCATATATTTT.

CDR3 sequence: CASSFYHRGSDTEAFF. The CDR3 coding sequence is TGTGCCAGCAGCTTTTACCACAGGGGATCGGACACTGAAGCTTTCTTT. The chain combines TRBV13 with TRBJ1-1; 7 bases are shared with TRBD1. Looked up from germline, CDR1 is PRHDT and CDR2 is FYEKMQ (reference sequence). The V gene end was trimmed by 3 bases and the J gene end by 3 bases; junction bases not matched to a gene: 10. The CDR3 has 16 residues. The full variable domain, its missing parts supplied by reference TRBV13 and TRBJ1-1, is AAGVIQSPRHLIKEKRETATLKCYPIPRHDTVYWYQQGPGQDPQFLISFYEKMQSDKGSIPDRFSAQQFSDYHSELNMSSLELGDSALYFCASSFYHRGSDTEAFFGQGTRLTVV.